This T cell receptor (beta chain) comes out of a study of T cell responses to AZD1222 COVID-19 vaccine. Study observations and caveats: No repertoire was sampled before or during the peak T cell response, only after it.

The CDR3 length is 11 residues. In germline, CDR1 is GTSNPN, CDR2 SVGIG (reference sequence). Deletions cut 0 bases from V and 7 bases from J, with 6 bases between. This clone was counted between two and nine times. No antigen is known for it. Other DNA sequences in the sample encode the same CDR3. TCRdb keeps only in-frame clones here, not all; method: immunoSEQ multiplex PCR. This sample has around 120,000 clones, with roughly 84% found just once. The chain carries TRBV30 and TRBJ1-2, with D possibly TRBD1 on 5 matching bases. Sequencing was performed on peripheral blood, taken on day 0 of AZD1222 vaccination. This clonotype was sampled from an adult in good health. The CDR3 protein is CAWSVRGGYTF. For the CDR3, the DNA is TGTGCCTGGAGTGTAAGGGGTGGCTACACCTTC.